This T cell receptor beta chain came from a study of T cell responses to AZD1222 COVID-19 vaccine. Concerning this clone: Its antigen is as yet unknown.

Produced via immunoSEQ multiplex PCR; TCRdb's table is partial and in-frame only. The repertoire has about 45,000 clones, around 80% of them found once; the top ten carry 15% to 20%. Whole-study findings and limits: Per reports, nearly half of all spike-specific TCRs target regions that are unmutated in variants. Compared with day 0, the breadth and depth of the Spike-specific TCR repertoire rose significantly after two doses of AZD1222. CD4 TCRs associated with vaccination spanned spike, dominating at 160-218 and 743-854. Only a handful of people who got AZD1222 tested seropositive at baseline.

This CDR3 spans 16 amino acids. Germline V gene data show CDR1 as SGHNT and CDR2 as YENEEA. The ends lost 5 bases at V and 8 bases at J; junction bases unmatched: 11. This receptor was obtained from an adult who received the AZD1222 COVID-19 vaccine. V is TRBV11-3 and J is TRBJ2-1, with 11 bases lining up with TRBD1. The source material was peripheral blood, sampled 28 days after the second AZD1222 dose. CDR3 DNA sequence: TGTGCCAGCAGCCAAGGGACAGGGGGTGTAATGGATGAGCAGTTCTTC. Its translation is CASSQGTGGVMDEQFF.